This TCR beta chain was sequenced in a study of shared clonotypes between healthy human individuals. Overall study context: Sampling drew on donors who were a couple of women and a few men aged 18 to 49.

The germline CDR1 and CDR2 sequences are GTSNPN and SVGIG (reference sequence). This CDR3 has 14 residues. Genomic DNA from each subset was divided evenly over several immunoSEQ plates. The authors ran unsorted PBMC replicate PCRs on 300 ng DNA, approximately 31,000 T cell genomes. The authors' processing: Filtering differed, since immunoSEQ gave only junction sequences and no quality scores. TCRdb's copy holds only in-frame clones and misses some; the assay was immunoSEQ multiplex PCR. V and J calls and clone size are those listed in that table; D and trimming were worked out from the DNA. The sample carries some 450,000 clones, over 60% recorded once.

The sample taken for sequencing was PBMCs. V gene TRBV30 combines with J gene TRBJ2-2; the match to TRBD1 covers 7 bases. The receptor's source is a woman in her 40s in good health. Some clones in this sample may be carry-over from other donors' samples. The CDR3 sequence: CAFQTGRRTGELFF. In nucleotides, the CDR3 is TGTGCATTCCAGACAGGGCGGCGGACCGGGGAGCTGTTTTTT.